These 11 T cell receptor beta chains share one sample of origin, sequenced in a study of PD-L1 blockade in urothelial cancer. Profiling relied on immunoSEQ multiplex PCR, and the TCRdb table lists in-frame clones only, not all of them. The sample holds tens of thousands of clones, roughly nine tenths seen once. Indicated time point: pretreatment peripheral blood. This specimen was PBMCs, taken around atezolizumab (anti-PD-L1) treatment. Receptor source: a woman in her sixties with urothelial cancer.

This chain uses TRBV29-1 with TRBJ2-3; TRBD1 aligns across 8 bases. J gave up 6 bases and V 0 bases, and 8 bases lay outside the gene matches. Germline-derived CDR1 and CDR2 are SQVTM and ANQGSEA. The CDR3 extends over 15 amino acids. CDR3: CSVEEAGGRGDTQYF. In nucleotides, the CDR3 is TGCAGCGTTGAAGAGGCAGGGGGCAGGGGGGATACGCAGTATTTT.

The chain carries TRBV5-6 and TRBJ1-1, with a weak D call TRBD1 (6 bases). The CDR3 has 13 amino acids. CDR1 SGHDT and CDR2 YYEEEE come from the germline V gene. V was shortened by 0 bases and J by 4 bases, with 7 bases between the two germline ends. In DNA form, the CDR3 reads TGTGCCAGCAGCTTGGACAGGGTCACTGAAGCTTTCTTT. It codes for CASSLDRVTEAFF.

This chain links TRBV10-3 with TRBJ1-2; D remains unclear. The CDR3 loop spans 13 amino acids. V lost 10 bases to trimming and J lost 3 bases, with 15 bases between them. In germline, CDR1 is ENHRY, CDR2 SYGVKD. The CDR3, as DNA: TGTGCCACCCGGAGTGCTTCGGACTATGGCTACACCTTC. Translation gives CATRSASDYGYTF.

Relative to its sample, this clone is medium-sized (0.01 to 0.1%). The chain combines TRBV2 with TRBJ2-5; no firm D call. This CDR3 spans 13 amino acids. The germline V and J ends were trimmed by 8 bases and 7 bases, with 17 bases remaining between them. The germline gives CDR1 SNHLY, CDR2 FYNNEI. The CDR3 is CASALSETVTQYF. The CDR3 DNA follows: TGTGCCAGCGCTTTGTCCGAGACTGTGACCCAGTACTTC.

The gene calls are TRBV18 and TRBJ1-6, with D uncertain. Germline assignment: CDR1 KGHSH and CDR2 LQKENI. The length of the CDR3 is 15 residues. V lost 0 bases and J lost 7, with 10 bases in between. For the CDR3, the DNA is TGTGCCAGCTCACCACCATCCCAAGAGAATTCACCCCTCCACTTT. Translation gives CASSPPSQENSPLHF.

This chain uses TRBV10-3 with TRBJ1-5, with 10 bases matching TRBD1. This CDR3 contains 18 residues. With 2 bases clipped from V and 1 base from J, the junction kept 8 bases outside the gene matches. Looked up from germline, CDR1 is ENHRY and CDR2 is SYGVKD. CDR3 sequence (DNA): TGTGCCATCAGTGAGGGGGGGACAGGGGTGGTAAGCAATCAGCCCCAGCATTTT. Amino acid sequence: CAISEGGTGVVSNQPQHF.

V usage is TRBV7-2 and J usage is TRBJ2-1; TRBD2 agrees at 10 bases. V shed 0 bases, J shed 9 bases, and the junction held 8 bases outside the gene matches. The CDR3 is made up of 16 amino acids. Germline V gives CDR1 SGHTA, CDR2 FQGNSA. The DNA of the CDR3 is TGTGCCAGCAGCTTAGCAAGTAGCGGGGGGTCCGGTGAGCAGTTCTTC. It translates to CASSLASSGGSGEQFF.

The CDR3 here is CASSLRVVDEQFF. The CDR3 nucleotides are TGTGCCAGCAGCTTGCGAGTTGTAGATGAGCAGTTCTTC. The rearrangement links TRBV11-3 to TRBJ2-1; D remains ambiguous. V lost 3 bases and J 8 bases, leaving 11 bases between the germline ends. CDR1 is SGHNT and CDR2 is YENEEA in the germline V gene. The CDR3 spans 13 residues.

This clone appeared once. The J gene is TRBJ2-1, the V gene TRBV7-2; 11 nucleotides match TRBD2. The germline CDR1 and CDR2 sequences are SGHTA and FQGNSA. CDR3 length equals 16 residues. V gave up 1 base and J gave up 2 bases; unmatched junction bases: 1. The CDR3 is CASSLVSGRAYNEQFF. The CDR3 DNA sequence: TGTGCCAGCAGCTTAGTTAGCGGGAGGGCCTACAATGAGCAGTTCTTC.

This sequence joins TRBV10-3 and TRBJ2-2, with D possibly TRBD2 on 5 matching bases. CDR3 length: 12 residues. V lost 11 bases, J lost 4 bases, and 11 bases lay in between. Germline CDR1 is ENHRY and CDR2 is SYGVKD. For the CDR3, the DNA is TGTGCCGGAGGACGTTCCACCGGGGAGCTGTTTTTT. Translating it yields CAGGRSTGELFF.

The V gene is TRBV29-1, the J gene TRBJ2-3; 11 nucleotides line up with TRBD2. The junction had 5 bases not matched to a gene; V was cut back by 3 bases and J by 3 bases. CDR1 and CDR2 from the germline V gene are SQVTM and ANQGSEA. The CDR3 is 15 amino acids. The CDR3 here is CSVEGLAGGTDTQYF. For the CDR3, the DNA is TGCAGCGTTGAGGGGCTAGCGGGGGGTACAGATACGCAGTATTTT.